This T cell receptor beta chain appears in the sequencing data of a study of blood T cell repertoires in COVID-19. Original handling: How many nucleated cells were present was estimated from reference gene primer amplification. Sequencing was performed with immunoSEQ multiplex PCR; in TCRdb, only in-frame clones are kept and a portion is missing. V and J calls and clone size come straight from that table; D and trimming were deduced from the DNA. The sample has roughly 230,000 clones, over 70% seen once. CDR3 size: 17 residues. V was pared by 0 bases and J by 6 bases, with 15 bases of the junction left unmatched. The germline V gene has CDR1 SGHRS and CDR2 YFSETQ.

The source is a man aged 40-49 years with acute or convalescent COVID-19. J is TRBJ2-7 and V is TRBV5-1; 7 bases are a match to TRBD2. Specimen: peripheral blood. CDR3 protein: CASSLEGVATGGSEQYF. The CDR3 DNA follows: TGCGCCAGCAGCTTGGAGGGAGTGGCGACCGGGGGGAGCGAGCAGTACTTC.